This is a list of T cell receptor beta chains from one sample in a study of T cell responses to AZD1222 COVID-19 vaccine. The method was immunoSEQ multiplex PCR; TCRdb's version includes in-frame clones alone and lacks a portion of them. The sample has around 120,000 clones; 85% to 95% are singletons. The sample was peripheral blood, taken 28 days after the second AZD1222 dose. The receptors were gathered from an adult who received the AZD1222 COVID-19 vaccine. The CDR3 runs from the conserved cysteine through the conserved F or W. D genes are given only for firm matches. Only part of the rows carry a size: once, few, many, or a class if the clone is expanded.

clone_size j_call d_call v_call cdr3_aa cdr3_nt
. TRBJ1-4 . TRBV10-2 CASRSPGADEKLFF TGCGCCAGCAGGTCCCCGGGGGCGGATGAAAAACTGTTTTTT
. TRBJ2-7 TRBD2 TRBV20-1 CSASGGRDYEQYF TGCAGTGCTAGTGGCGGGAGGGATTACGAGCAGTACTTC
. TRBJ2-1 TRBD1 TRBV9 CASSVRQGAYNEQFF TGTGCCAGCAGCGTACGCCAGGGGGCCTACAATGAGCAGTTCTTC
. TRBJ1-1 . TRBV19 CASSKNTEAFF TGTGCCAGTAGTAAGAACACTGAAGCTTTCTTT
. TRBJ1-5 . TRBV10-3 CAITAGNDQPQHF TGTGCCATCACGGCAGGGAACGATCAGCCCCAGCATTTT
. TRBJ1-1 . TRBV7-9 CASSPKGENTEAFF TGTGCCAGCAGTCCCAAGGGGGAAAACACTGAAGCTTTCTTT
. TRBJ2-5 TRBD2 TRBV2 CASTPRASGSWETQYF TGTGCCAGCACCCCAAGGGCTAGCGGGAGCTGGGAGACCCAGTACTTC
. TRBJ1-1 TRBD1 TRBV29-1 CSVRDRGTEAFF TGCAGCGTTCGGGACAGGGGTACTGAAGCTTTCTTT
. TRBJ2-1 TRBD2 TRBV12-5 CASGLGGLADHNEQFF TGTGCTAGTGGTTTGGGGGGACTAGCGGACCACAATGAGCAGTTCTTC
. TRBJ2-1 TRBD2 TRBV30 CAWSPRSGSYNEQFF TGTGCCTGGAGTCCGAGGAGCGGGAGCTACAATGAGCAGTTCTTC
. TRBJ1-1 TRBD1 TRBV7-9 CASSLVLGTGTPGAEAFF TGTGCCAGCAGCTTAGTGTTAGGGACAGGGACACCGGGGGCTGAAGCTTTCTTT
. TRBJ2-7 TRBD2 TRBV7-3 CASSLGTSGSEQYF TGTGCCAGCAGCCTCGGGACTAGCGGGAGTGAGCAGTACTTC
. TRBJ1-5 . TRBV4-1 CASSQTDSSNQPQHF TGCGCCAGCAGCCAAACGGACAGCAGCAATCAGCCCCAGCATTTT
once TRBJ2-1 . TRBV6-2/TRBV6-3 CASSDLPFTSSYNEQFF TGTGCCAGCAGTGACCTACCCTTCACTAGCTCCTACAATGAGCAGTTCTTC
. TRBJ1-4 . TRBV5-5 CASSIRPGRRDEKLFF TGTGCCAGCAGCATTAGACCGGGACGGAGAGATGAAAAACTGTTTTTT
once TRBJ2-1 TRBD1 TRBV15 CATSVQGNEQFF TGTGCCACCAGTGTACAGGGGAATGAGCAGTTCTTC
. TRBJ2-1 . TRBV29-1 CSVRIGRSTEQFF TGCAGCGTTCGGATCGGGCGGAGTACCGAGCAGTTCTTC
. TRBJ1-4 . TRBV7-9 CASSLVIGGSREKLFF TGTGCCAGCAGCTTAGTGATTGGGGGGTCACGTGAAAAACTGTTTTTT
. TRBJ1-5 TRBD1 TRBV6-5 CASSYTGDSNQPQHF TGTGCCAGCAGTTACACAGGGGATAGCAATCAGCCCCAGCATTTT
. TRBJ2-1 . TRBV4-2 CASSQEPGTASREQFF TGTGCCAGCAGCCAAGAACCCGGCACTGCGTCACGGGAGCAGTTCTTC
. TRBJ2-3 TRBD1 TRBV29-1 CSVGRGRLTDTQYF TGCAGCGTTGGCAGGGGGCGTCTCACAGATACGCAGTATTTT
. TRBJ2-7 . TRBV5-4 CASSLDSGISYEQYF TGTGCCAGCAGCTTGGATAGCGGCATCTCCTACGAGCAGTACTTC
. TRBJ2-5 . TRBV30 CAGTSGGGTQYF TGTGCCGGTACCTCCGGTGGTGGGACCCAGTACTTC
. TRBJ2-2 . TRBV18 CASSPGTGELFF TGTGCCAGCTCACCGGGCACCGGGGAGCTGTTTTTT
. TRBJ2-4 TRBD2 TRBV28 CASKGREGNIQYF TGTGCCAGCAAGGGACGGGAGGGAAACATTCAGTACTTC
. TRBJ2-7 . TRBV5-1 CASSLDPGISKYEQYF TGCGCCAGCAGCTTGGATCCGGGAATTAGTAAGTACGAGCAGTACTTC
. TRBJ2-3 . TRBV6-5 CASIEGIPLWDTQYF TGTGCCAGCATCGAGGGTATTCCCCTTTGGGATACGCAGTATTTT
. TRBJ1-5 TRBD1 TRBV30 CAWTTGTGADQPQHF TGTGCCTGGACTACCGGGACAGGGGCCGATCAGCCCCAGCATTTT
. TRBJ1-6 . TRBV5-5 CASSLATGNSPLHF TGTGCCAGCAGCTTGGCCACGGGCAATTCACCCCTCCACTTT
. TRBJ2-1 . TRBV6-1 CASSEGISSYNEQFF TGTGCCAGCAGTGAAGGCATCAGCTCCTACAATGAGCAGTTCTTC
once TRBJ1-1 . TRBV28 CASGATEAFF TGTGCCAGCGGGGCCACTGAAGCTTTCTTT
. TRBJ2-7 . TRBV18 CASSLLAGTAYEQYF TGTGCCAGCTCACTACTGGCGGGGACAGCCTACGAGCAGTACTTC
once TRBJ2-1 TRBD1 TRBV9 CASSAGGASTDEQFF TGTGCCAGCAGCGCAGGGGGCGCCTCTACGGATGAGCAGTTCTTC
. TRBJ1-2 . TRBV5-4 CASSLVHTEGSGYTF TGTGCCAGCAGCTTGGTGCATACCGAGGGGTCTGGCTACACCTTC
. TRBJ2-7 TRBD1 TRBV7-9 CASSPYLGQTYEQYF TGTGCCAGCAGCCCCTACCTGGGACAGACCTACGAGCAGTACTTC
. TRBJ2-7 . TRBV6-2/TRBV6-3 CASSYPRTGLEPRVF TGTGCCAGCAGTTATCCGAGAACGGGACTTGAACCCCGCGTCTTC
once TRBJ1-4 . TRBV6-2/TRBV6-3 CASSNNEKLFF TGTGCCAGCAGTAATAATGAAAAACTGTTTTTT
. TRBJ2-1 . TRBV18 CASSPPSTYNEQFF TGTGCCAGCTCACCACCGTCCACCTACAATGAGCAGTTCTTC
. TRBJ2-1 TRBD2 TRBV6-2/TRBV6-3 CASSSWREGHNEQFF TGTGCCAGCAGTTCGTGGCGGGAGGGCCACAATGAGCAGTTCTTC
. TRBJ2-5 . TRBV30 CAWSVPPSETQYF TGTGCCTGGAGTGTACCGCCGTCGGAGACCCAGTACTTC
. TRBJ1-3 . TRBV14 CASSQMGSYGNTIYF TGTGCCAGCAGCCAAATGGGCAGTTATGGAAACACCATATATTTT
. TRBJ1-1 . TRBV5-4 CASSLTVNTEAFF TGTGCCAGCAGCCTGACAGTGAACACTGAAGCTTTCTTT
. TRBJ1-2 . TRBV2 CASSERQVYGYTF TGTGCCAGCAGTGAGCGGCAGGTCTATGGCTACACCTTC
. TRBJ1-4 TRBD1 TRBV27 CASSLSPLRGQGWTNEKLFF TGTGCCAGCAGTTTATCGCCCCTCCGGGGACAGGGTTGGACTAATGAAAAACTGTTTTTT
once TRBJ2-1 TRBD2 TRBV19 CASHSAGGPKNEQFF TGTGCCAGTCACTCAGCGGGAGGGCCAAAGAATGAGCAGTTCTTC
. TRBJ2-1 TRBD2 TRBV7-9 CASSPLAGVDNEQFF TGTGCCAGCAGCCCACTAGCGGGAGTCGACAATGAGCAGTTCTTC
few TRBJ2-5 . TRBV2 CASSDRAETQYF TGTGCCAGCAGTGACAGGGCAGAGACCCAGTACTTC
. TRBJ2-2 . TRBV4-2 CASSHTDAGTGELFF TGTGCCAGCAGCCACACGGACGCAGGCACCGGGGAGCTGTTTTTT
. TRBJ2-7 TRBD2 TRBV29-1 CSVDDRAGGYEQYF TGCAGCGTTGATGATCGAGCGGGAGGCTACGAGCAGTACTTC